This entry lists 22 T cell receptor beta chains sequenced from one sample in a study of Ad26.COV2.S vaccination and SARS-CoV-2 variants. Here immunoSEQ multiplex PCR was the method, and the copy in TCRdb shows in-frame clones only, minus some. The data show approximately 400,000 clones, with 83% seen just once and 7% to 9.5% held by the top ten. Documented treatment: over 15 received Ad26.COV2.S at low or high dose, single or two shots; several received placebo; per-sample allocation not given. It was on day 63 after the first vaccine or placebo injection that samples were taken. Sequenced here: peripheral blood, sampled in a trial of Ad26.COV2.S vaccine versus placebo. Every receptor here comes from a person between 18 and 59 years old who received the Ad26.COV2.S COVID-19 vaccine or a placebo.

J is TRBJ1-2 and V is TRBV20-1, with D possibly being TRBD1 (5 bases). V gave up 2 bases and J gave up 8 bases, with 9 bases separating them. The CDR3 is 11 amino acids. In germline, CDR1 is DFQATT, CDR2 SNEGSKA (reference sequence). The CDR3 sequence is CSARRQIGYTF. In nucleotides, the CDR3 is TGCAGTGCTAGACGACAGATAGGCTACACCTTC.

The gene calls are TRBV6-6 and TRBJ2-4; D is ambiguous. CDR3 length equals 13 residues. The germline gives CDR1 MNHNY, CDR2 SVGAGI (reference sequence). The ends were cut back, 2 bases at V and 4 bases at J, with 6 bases in the middle. CDR3 sequence reads: CASSYSPKNIQYF. CDR3 sequence (DNA): TGTGCCAGCAGTTACAGTCCGAAAAACATTCAGTACTTC.

The V and J genes are TRBV19 and TRBJ2-1, with TRBD1 as a possible D gene (6 bases). Trimming took 10 bases from V and 6 from J, leaving 10 bases between them. CDR1 is LNHDA, CDR2 SQIVND, per germline (reference sequence). CDR3 length equals 11 residues. This chain's CDR3 is CATGTRNEQFF. CDR3 DNA sequence: TGTGCCACCGGGACACGCAATGAGCAGTTCTTC.

Points on this clone: This may be a read error, as it is one base from a much larger clone. The rearrangement links TRBV12-3 or TRBV12-4 to TRBJ2-2; no reliable D call. V was cut by 6 bases and J by 3 bases, with 2 bases left in between. The CDR3 runs 11 residues. The DNA for the CDR3 is TGTGCCAGCAGATACACCGGGGAGCTGTTTTTT. This encodes CASRYTGELFF.

The chain joins TRBV24-1 to TRBJ2-5; D possibly corresponds to TRBD2 (5 bases). This CDR3 has 13 amino acids. The germline V gene has CDR1 KGHDR and CDR2 SFDVKD. V was shortened by 5 bases and J by 1 base, with 7 bases between the two germline ends. The CDR3 spells CATSAAGQETQYF. The CDR3, as DNA: TGTGCCACCAGTGCGGCGGGCCAAGAGACCCAGTACTTC.

This CDR3 reads CASSYSVGTSQPQHF. DNA of the CDR3: TGTGCCAGCAGTTACTCTGTTGGAACTTCGCAGCCCCAGCATTTT. This chain uses TRBV6-5 with TRBJ1-5; D is unclear. CDR1 and CDR2 from the germline V gene are MNHEY and SVGAGI. The CDR3 totals 15 residues. Trimming cost V 0 bases and J 7 bases, with 13 bases left between them.

This rearrangement joins TRBV19 to TRBJ1-5; the match to TRBD1 covers 9 bases. The germline gives CDR1 LNHDA, CDR2 SQIVND (reference sequence). The J segment lost 5 bases and the V segment lost 5 bases, leaving 7 bases of the junction unmatched. The CDR3 spans 15 residues. Here the CDR3 DNA reads TGTGCCAGTAGTCCTCCCGGACAGGGGTATCAGCCCCAGCATTTT. Translation: CASSPPGQGYQPQHF.

This rearrangement joins TRBV6-2 or TRBV6-3 to TRBJ2-3; D gene unclear. Germline assignment: CDR1 MNHEY and CDR2 SVGEGT. V was trimmed by 2 bases and J by 6 bases, leaving 3 bases between them. The CDR3 totals 11 residues. CDR3 DNA: TGTGCCAGCAGTTACGGGGATACGCAGTATTTT. Translated, it gives CASSYGDTQYF.

The chain carries TRBV7-9 and TRBJ1-4; 9 nucleotides line up with TRBD1. Germline-derived CDR1 and CDR2 are SEHNR and FQNEAQ (reference sequence). V gave up 3 bases and J gave up 8 bases; unmatched junction bases: 7. The CDR3 totals 15 residues. The CDR3 coding sequence is TGTGCCAGCAGCTTTATAGGGACAGGGAAAGAAAAACTGTTTTTT. Its protein product is CASSFIGTGKEKLFF.

The chain uses TRBV4-2 and TRBJ2-7; tentatively, D is TRBD1 or TRBD2 (5 bases each). The germline V gene has CDR1 LGHNA and CDR2 YNFKEQ. The CDR3 loop spans 15 amino acids. V gave up 0 bases and J gave up 2 bases, with 11 bases separating them. Here the CDR3 DNA reads TGTGCCAGCAGCCAAGAACGGGGCCCCACCTACGAGCAGTACTTC. This gives the protein CASSQERGPTYEQYF.

This clone came up a few times. V is TRBV7-9 and J is TRBJ2-7; no clear D gene. Trimming removed 2 bases at V and 9 bases at J, with 14 bases between. Germline loops: CDR1 SEHNR, CDR2 FQNEAQ (reference sequence). The CDR3 sequence is 13 residues long. CDR3 sequence reads: CASSLSTESRQYF. The CDR3 DNA is TGTGCCAGCAGCTTATCCACAGAGAGTAGGCAGTACTTC.

The chain combines TRBV6-6 with TRBJ1-5; the D is unclear. In germline, CDR1 is MNHNY, CDR2 SVGAGI (reference sequence). V was shortened by 2 bases and J by 1 base, with 6 bases between the two germline ends. The CDR3 covers 14 residues. The CDR3, as DNA: TGTGCCAGCAGTTACCTCAGCAGCAATCAGCCCCAGCATTTT. Amino acids: CASSYLSSNQPQHF.

The chain links TRBV28 to TRBJ2-7; the D gene is possibly TRBD1 (5 bases). Germline V CDR1 and CDR2: MDHEN, SYDVKM. The CDR3 consists of 15 residues. Trimming shortened V by 6 bases and J by 5 bases, and 20 bases separated the two germline ends. The CDR3 loop reads CASRFRRRGFHEQYF. DNA of the CDR3: TGTGCCAGCAGGTTCCGTCGAAGGGGATTCCACGAGCAGTACTTC.

This rearrangement joins TRBV6-1 to TRBJ2-7, with 8 bases fitting TRBD1. There are 14 residues in the CDR3. V lost 3 bases, J lost 5 bases, and 6 bases stayed unmatched. CDR1 is MNHNS, CDR2 SASEGT, per germline. In DNA, the CDR3 is TGTGCCAGCAGTGAGAGGACAGGGTCCCACGAGCAGTACTTC. Translated: CASSERTGSHEQYF.

V is TRBV15 and J is TRBJ2-3, with 7 bases identical to TRBD2. CDR1 LNHNV and CDR2 YYDKDF come from the germline V gene (reference sequence). The V gene end was trimmed by 5 bases and the J gene end by 4 bases; junction bases not matched to a gene: 12. The CDR3 length is 16 residues. Here the CDR3 reads CATSGLERGGADTQYF. For the CDR3, the DNA is TGTGCCACCAGCGGACTAGAGAGGGGAGGCGCAGATACGCAGTATTTT.

V is TRBV13 and J is TRBJ2-5, with D perhaps being TRBD1 or TRBD2 (5 bases each). The V gene's germline CDR1 is PRHDT and CDR2 FYEKMQ (reference sequence). V gave up 3 bases and J gave up 5 bases, with 19 bases separating them. The CDR3 is 16 amino acids. In nucleotides, the CDR3 is TGTGCCAGCAGCTTGGGACCCTACGGACATGGTGAGACCCAGTACTTC. Protein sequence: CASSLGPYGHGETQYF.

The J gene is TRBJ2-7, the V gene TRBV7-9; 8 bases map to TRBD1. Trimming at V came to 5 bases and at J to 4 bases, leaving 4 bases not matched to a gene. CDR3 length: 13 residues. Germline V lookup: CDR1 SEHNR, CDR2 FQNEAQ (reference sequence). Written as DNA, the CDR3 is TGTGCCAGCAGCCCCGGACAGGGTTACGAGCAGTACTTC. It specifies CASSPGQGYEQYF.

A single count supports this clone. The chain carries TRBV11-2 and TRBJ2-5, with D unresolved. With 1 base removed from V and 1 base from J, the gap between germline ends came to 7 bases. Germline V gene sequence: CDR1 SGHAT, CDR2 FQNNGV. This CDR3 spans 14 amino acids. The CDR3 nucleotides read TGTGCCAGCAGCTTAGTGTGGCGCCAAGAGACCCAGTACTTC. It specifies CASSLVWRQETQYF.

The rearrangement joins TRBV18 to TRBJ1-1; D is unclear. The CDR3 length is 15 residues. In germline, CDR1 is KGHSH, CDR2 LQKENI. V was trimmed by 0 bases and J by 0 bases, leaving 8 bases between them. CDR3 sequence (DNA): TGTGCCAGCTCACCACCCCCGACGGTGAACACTGAAGCTTTCTTT. This translates into CASSPPPTVNTEAFF.

This chain joins TRBV11-3 and TRBJ2-1; D possibly corresponds to TRBD2 (7 bases). This CDR3 has 15 residues. With 1 base removed from V and 4 bases from J, the gap between germline ends came to 11 bases. CDR1 is SGHNT and CDR2 is YENEEA in the germline V gene. The CDR3 DNA sequence: TGTGCCAGCAGCTTAGGGGGGGGCCCTTACAATGAGCAGTTCTTC. Amino acid sequence: CASSLGGGPYNEQFF.

The chain combines TRBV14 with TRBJ2-5; D tentatively reads TRBD1 or TRBD2 (5 bases each). Germline lookup yields CDR1 SGHDN and CDR2 FVKESK. V was pared by 6 bases and J by 2 bases, with 10 bases between. This CDR3 has 13 amino acids. CDR3 DNA sequence: TGTGCCAGCAGTGGGAGACAGCAAGAGACCCAGTACTTC. It specifies CASSGRQQETQYF.

This clone turned up a few times. V gene TRBV7-6 combines with J gene TRBJ2-7, with TRBD2 as a possible D gene (7 bases). V was cut by 1 base and J by 3 bases, with 19 bases left in between. Germline V gives CDR1 SGHVS, CDR2 FNYEAQ. This CDR3 is built from 17 residues. In nucleotides, the CDR3 is TGTGCCAGCAGCTTAGAGGGGGGGGTCACCTTGATCTACGAGCAGTACTTC. Its protein is CASSLEGGVTLIYEQYF.